This TCR beta chain was sequenced in a study of cytomegalovirus exposure and HLA in healthy donors. Whole-study results and caveats: Later genetic work tied a missense DCLRE1C variant to beta-chain V and J trimming. A highly shared variant cluster was judged a likely technical artifact. Excluded: some indistinguishable V segments such as TRBV6-2 and TRBV6-3.

Trimming left V 5 bases short and J 2 bases short, with 12 bases between. Germline CDR1 and CDR2: LNHDA and SQIVND (reference sequence). This CDR3 is built from 15 residues. Primers included in the PCR were 60 Vbeta and 13 Jbeta primers. TCRdb keeps only in-frame clones here, not all; method: immunoSEQ multiplex PCR. The sample shows about 160,000 clones, roughly 80% of them seen only once. As to this clone: The antigen is not known.

The sequence derives from a male donor in good health and CMV-seronegative. The chain recombines TRBV19 with TRBJ2-2; tentatively, D is TRBD1 (6 bases). Sequencing used PBMCs. The CDR3, as DNA: TGTGCCAGTAGTTCTCGGACAGCCAACACCGGGGAGCTGTTTTTT. Translation: CASSSRTANTGELFF.